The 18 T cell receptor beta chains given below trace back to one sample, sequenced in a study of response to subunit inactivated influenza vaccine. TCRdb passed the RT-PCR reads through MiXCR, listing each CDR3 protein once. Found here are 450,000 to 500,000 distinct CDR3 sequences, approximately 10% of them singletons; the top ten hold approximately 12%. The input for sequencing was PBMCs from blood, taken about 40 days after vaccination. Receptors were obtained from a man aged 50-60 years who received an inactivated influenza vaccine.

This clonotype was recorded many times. The CDR3 protein is CASSLAGTGAYEQYF. The CDR3 region has the DNA TGCGCCAGCAGCTTGGCGGGGACAGGGGCCTACGAGCAGTACTTC. The genes are TRBV5-1 and TRBJ2-7; 10 nucleotides align to TRBD1. V lost 0 bases to trimming and J lost 2 bases; unmatched junction nucleotides: 2. Per germline, CDR1 SGHRS and CDR2 YFSETQ. The CDR3 is 15 residues long.

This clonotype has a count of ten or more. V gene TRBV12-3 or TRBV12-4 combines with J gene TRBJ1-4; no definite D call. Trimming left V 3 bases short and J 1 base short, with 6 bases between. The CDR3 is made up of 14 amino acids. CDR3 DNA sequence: TGTGCCAGCAGTTTTTTGGAAACTAATGAAAAACTGTTTTTT. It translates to CASSFLETNEKLFF.

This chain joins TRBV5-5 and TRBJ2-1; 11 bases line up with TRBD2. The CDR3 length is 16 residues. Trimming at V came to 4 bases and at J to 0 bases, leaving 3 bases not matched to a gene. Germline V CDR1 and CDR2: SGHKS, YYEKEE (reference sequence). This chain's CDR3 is CASSTSGRSSYNEQFF. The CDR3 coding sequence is TGTGCCAGCAGCACTAGCGGGAGAAGCTCCTACAATGAGCAGTTCTTC.

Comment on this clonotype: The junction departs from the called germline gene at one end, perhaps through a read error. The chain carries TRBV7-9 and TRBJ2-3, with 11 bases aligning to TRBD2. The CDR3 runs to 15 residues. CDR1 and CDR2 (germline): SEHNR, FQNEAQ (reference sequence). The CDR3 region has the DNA TGCGCCAGCCAGACTAGCGGGGAGGGCACAGATACGCAGTATTTT. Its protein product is CASQTSGEGTDTQYF.

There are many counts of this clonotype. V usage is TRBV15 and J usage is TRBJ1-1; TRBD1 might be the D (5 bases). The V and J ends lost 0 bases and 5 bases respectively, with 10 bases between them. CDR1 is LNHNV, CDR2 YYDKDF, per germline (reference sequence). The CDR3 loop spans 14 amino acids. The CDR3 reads CATSREGGRTEAFF. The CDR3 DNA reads TGTGCCACCAGCAGAGAGGGGGGGAGGACTGAAGCTTTCTTT.

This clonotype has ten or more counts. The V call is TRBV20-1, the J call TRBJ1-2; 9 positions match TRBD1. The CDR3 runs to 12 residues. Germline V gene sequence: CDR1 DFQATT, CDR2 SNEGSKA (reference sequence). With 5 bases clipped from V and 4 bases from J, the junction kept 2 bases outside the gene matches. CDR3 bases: TGCAGTGCTCCGACAGGGGGCTATGGCTACACCTTC. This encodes CSAPTGGYGYTF.

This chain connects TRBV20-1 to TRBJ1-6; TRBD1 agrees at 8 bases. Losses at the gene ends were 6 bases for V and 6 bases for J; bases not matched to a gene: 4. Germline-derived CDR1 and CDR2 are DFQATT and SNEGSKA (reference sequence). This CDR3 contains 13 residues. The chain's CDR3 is CSAHDRGNSPLHF. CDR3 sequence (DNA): TGCAGTGCACACGACAGGGGTAATTCACCCCTCCACTTT.

CDR3 coding DNA: TGTGCCAGCAGTTTGGGGACTAGCGGTGCCTACGAGCAGTACTTC. It specifies CASSLGTSGAYEQYF. The chain joins TRBV27 to TRBJ2-7, with 11 bases fitting TRBD2. The CDR3 loop spans 15 amino acids. After removal of 3 bases from V and 2 bases from J, the junction contained 3 bases not matched to a gene. Germline values: CDR1 MNHEY, CDR2 SMNVEV (reference sequence).

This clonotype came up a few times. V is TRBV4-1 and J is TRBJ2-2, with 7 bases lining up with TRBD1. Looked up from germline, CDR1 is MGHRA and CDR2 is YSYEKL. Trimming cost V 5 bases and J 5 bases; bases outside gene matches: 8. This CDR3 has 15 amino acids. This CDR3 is CASSETGTRTGELFF. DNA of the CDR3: TGCGCCAGCAGCGAGACAGGGACCAGGACCGGGGAGCTGTTTTTT.

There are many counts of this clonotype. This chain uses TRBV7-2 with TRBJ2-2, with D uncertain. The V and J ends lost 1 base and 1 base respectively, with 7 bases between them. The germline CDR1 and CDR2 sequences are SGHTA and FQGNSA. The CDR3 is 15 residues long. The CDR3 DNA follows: TGTGCCAGCAGCTTAGTAGCCCTGAACACCGGGGAGCTGTTTTTT. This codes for CASSLVALNTGELFF.

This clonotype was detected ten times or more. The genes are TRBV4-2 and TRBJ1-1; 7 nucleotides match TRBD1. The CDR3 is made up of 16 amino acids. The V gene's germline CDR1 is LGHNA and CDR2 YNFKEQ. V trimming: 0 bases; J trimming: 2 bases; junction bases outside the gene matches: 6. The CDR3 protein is CASSQDLKGANTEAFF. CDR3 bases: TGTGCCAGCAGCCAAGATCTGAAGGGGGCAAACACTGAAGCTTTCTTT.

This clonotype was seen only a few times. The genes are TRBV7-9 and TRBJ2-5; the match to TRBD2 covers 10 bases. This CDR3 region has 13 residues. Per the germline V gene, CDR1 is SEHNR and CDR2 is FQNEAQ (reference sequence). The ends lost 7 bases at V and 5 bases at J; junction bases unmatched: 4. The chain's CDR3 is CASKRGGGETQYF. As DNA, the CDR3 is TGTGCCAGCAAGCGGGGGGGCGGCGAGACCCAGTACTTC.

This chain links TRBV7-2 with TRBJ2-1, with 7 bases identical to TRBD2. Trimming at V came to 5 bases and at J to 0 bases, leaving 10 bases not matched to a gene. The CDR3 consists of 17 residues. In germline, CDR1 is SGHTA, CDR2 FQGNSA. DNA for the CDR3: TGTGCCAGCAGCGTTATCGGGACTATCGTCTCCTACAATGAGCAGTTCTTC. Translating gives CASSVIGTIVSYNEQFF.

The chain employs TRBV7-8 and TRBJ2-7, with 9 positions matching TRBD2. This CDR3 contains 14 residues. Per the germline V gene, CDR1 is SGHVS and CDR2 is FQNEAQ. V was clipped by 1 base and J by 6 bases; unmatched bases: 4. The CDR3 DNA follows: TGTGCCAGCAGCTTAGGGACTAGCGTCCGCGAGCAGTACTTC. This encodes CASSLGTSVREQYF.

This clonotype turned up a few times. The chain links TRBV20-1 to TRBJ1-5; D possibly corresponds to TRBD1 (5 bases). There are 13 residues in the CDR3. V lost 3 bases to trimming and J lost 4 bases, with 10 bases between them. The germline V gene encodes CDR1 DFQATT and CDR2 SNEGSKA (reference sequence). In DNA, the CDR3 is TGCAGTGCTAGCGACAGCTTAAATCAGCCCCAGCATTTT. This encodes CSASDSLNQPQHF.

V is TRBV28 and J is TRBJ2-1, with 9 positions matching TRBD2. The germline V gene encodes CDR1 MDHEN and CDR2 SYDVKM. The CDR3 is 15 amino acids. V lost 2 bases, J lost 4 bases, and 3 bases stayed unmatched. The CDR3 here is CASSLRSGSYNEQFF. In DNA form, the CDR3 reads TGTGCCAGCAGTTTACGTAGCGGGAGTTACAATGAGCAGTTCTTC.

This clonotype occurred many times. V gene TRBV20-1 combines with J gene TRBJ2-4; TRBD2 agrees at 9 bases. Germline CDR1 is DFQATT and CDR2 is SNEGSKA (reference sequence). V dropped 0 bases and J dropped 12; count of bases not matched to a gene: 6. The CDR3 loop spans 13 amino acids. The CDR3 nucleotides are TGCAGTGCTAGAGAGGGGCGGGGGGGCCCTCAGTACTTC. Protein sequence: CSAREGRGGPQYF.

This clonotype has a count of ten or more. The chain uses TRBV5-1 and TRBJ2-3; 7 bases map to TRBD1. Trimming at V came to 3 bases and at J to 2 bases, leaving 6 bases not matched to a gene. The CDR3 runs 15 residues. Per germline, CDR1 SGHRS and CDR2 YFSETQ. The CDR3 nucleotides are TGCGCCAGCAGCTCAGGGGGAACGGTCACAGATACGCAGTATTTT. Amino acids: CASSSGGTVTDTQYF.